This TCR beta chain was sequenced during a study of beta chain features in type 1 diabetes (dated by TCRdb to the late 2010s). Study-level background: Mean age, gender distribution, total cell number and subset yield were not different between patients and healthy donors. A total of 90 million to 130 million sorted cells were examined across all samples, and a strong correlation was observed between cell number per subset and RNA yield. In the study, TCRB repertoires of sorted circulating CD4+ T cell subsets from recently diagnosed type 1 diabetes patients were compared with those of matched healthy donors. Whereas all 30 or so donors provided naive and central memory subsets, regulatory and stem cell-like memory subsets were isolated from just 8 patients and about 8 healthy donors. The paper's findings and limits, for the study overall: Naive, central memory and regulatory TCRB repertoires appeared more similar among patients than among healthy donors. A moderate but significant shortening of TCRB CDR3 length was observed in type 1 diabetes patients in all four CD4+ subsets. At VDJ recombination sites, patients with type 1 diabetes made fewer insertions and deleted more nucleotides, a pattern implying thymic rearrangement abnormalities. Because cDNA was sequenced instead of genomic DNA, highly expressing activated cells could be over-represented, though the groups showed no difference in activation or CD3 levels. PCR may preferentially amplify shorter templates, but because patient and control samples were amplified and corrected together, any resulting skew would affect both groups equally. Only small numbers of individuals were included in the HLA sub-analyses, which left unresolved whether HLA type had any influence on TCRB rearrangement.

Each donor gave one peripheral blood draw, approximately 110 mL on average, collected into heparinised tubes. A BD FACSAria II was used to sort naive, central memory, regulatory and stem cell-like memory CD4+ T cells with a panel that included CD45RO, CCR7, CD25, CD127, CD95 and CD27. Every sorted population had a purity above 95%. PBMCs were isolated right away by Lymphoprep density gradient centrifugation and were stained directly, without culture. So that batch effects would be minimized, each experiment stained and sorted samples in pairs, pairing one healthy donor with one patient. The High Capacity cDNA Reverse Transcription Kit was used to reverse transcribe all of the isolated RNA, meaning that expressed TCRB transcripts were what got sequenced. Naive, central memory and regulatory T cell samples underwent deep immunoSEQ sequencing, averaging around 3.6 million total reads per sample. Sorted cells were lysed in RLT buffer, and RNA was extracted using DNase-treated RNeasy Micro or Mini kits according to cell number. To prevent cross-contamination, every cell subset was processed on its own, while patient and healthy donor samples were processed together. TCRB sequences were amplified from cDNA with the immunoSEQ multiplex PCR, producing 87-bp fragments spanning the CDR3 region. The amplicons were sequenced using the Illumina HiSeq platform. In the original analysis: Synthetic template baselines were used to correct PCR bias computationally, reads within Hamming distance 2 were collapsed, and singletons that could not be merged were discarded. Reads were aligned against IMGT to assign V, D and J genes, CDR3 length and insertions or deletions at six rearrangement sites. Within each subset, clonotype counts were normalized to the number of sorted cells before true diversity and Gini coefficients were calculated with the tcR R package. Repertoire sharing was quantified using the overlap coefficient calculated on TCRB nucleotide sequences. As stored in TCRdb, this immuneACCESS dataset retains in-frame rearrangements with V and J assigned. A fraction of the clones does not appear; measured against another copy, unresolved V genes explain less than half of the discrepancy, and the remainder lacks a known reason. V and J calls and clone size are given by that table; D and trimming were obtained from the DNA. The sample table records about 340,000 clones; 9.3% of these occur just once. 0.95% to 1.1% of the sample lies in the top ten.

Including the terminal cysteine and phenylalanine, the CDR3 comprises 16 residues. Here the CDR3 DNA is all that survives: 48 bases in frame from base 1. Trimming leaves V shorter by 6 bases and J shorter by 8 bases, with the junction holding 14 bases beyond the gene matches. CDR1 MDHEN and CDR2 SYDVKM are derived from the germline V gene. This clone occurred a few times. No cognate antigen has been identified for it. Per-base qualities were not stored, and no clone one base away is much larger. This sequence was found in a young man with type 1 diabetes. Sequencing was done on a sample of central memory CD4+ T cells from blood. This sequence uses TRBV28 and TRBJ2-5, with TRBD2 identical over 11 junction bases. CDR3 protein: CASRSHSGGARGTQYF. Read as DNA, the sequence is TGTGCCAGCAGATCACATAGCGGGGGGGCCCGAGGTACCCAGTACTTC. Joined to the reference TRBV28 and TRBJ2-5 proteins, this CDR3 gives the full variable domain: DVKVTQSSRYLVKRTGEKVFLECVQDMDHENMFWYRQDPGLGLRLIYFSYDVKMKEKGDIPEGYSVSREKKERFSLILESASTNQTSMYLCASRSHSGGARGTQYFGPGTRLLVL.